These T cell receptor beta chains were read from a single sample in a study of blood T cells in healthy people across ages. TCRdb processed the 5' RACE reads anew with MiXCR; each CDR3 protein has one entry. The sample includes about 1.5 million distinct CDR3 sequences, approximately 43% of them seen just once. Sequenced sample: blood. These receptor sequences come from a woman between 18 and 29 years old in good health. Each CDR3 is given with its conserved first and last residue. Fields, in order: J gene, V gene, CDR3 protein.

J: TRBJ2-2
V: TRBV6-2/TRBV6-3
CDR3: CASSWTSSANTGELFF

J: TRBJ1-1
V: TRBV4-2
CDR3: CASSQDHQRGHVSEAFF

J: TRBJ2-5
V: TRBV30
CDR3: CAWSQGIQETQYF

J: TRBJ2-1
V: TRBV2
CDR3: CASQGQGVFSEQFF

J: TRBJ2-3
V: TRBV12-3/TRBV12-4
CDR3: CASSSTPLAGGLADTQYF

J: TRBJ1-2
V: TRBV29-1
CDR3: CSVIRDPSGYTF

J: TRBJ2-5
V: TRBV4-2
CDR3: CASSPRTSGDQETQYF

J: TRBJ2-3
V: TRBV20-1
CDR3: CSASPRGGVTDTQYF

J: TRBJ2-2
V: TRBV18
CDR3: CASSADSGVLTGELFF

J: TRBJ2-6
V: TRBV5-1
CDR3: CASTNQPYNPGANVLTF

J: TRBJ2-7
V: TRBV10-3
CDR3: CAISGRAESYEQYF

J: TRBJ2-4
V: TRBV6-5
CDR3: CASSFGQRLAKNSQYF

J: TRBJ1-1
V: TRBV7-2
CDR3: CASSSQSGQGNTEAFF

J: TRBJ1-2
V: TRBV24-1
CDR3: CATSDRSFEGYTF

J: TRBJ2-6
V: TRBV9
CDR3: CASSPQMSRSGANVLTF

J: TRBJ1-2
V: TRBV2
CDR3: CASPGSRHNYGYTF

J: TRBJ2-3
V: TRBV5-1
CDR3: CASELGVGQHTQYF

J: TRBJ1-2
V: TRBV7-9
CDR3: CASSDMDTF

J: TRBJ2-7
V: TRBV7-9
CDR3: CASSPTSGNSYEQYF

J: -
V: TRBV6-2/TRBV6-3
CDR3: CASTTPGLAFNEQYF

J: -
V: TRBV7-9
CDR3: CASSEGHSYEQYF

J: TRBJ2-3
V: TRBV2
CDR3: CTSLARGHSTDTQYF

J: TRBJ2-5
V: TRBV20-1
CDR3: CNARSGSGGSGAQYF

J: -
V: TRBV7-7
CDR3: CASSPLLGANNEQYF

J: TRBJ2-3
V: TRBV11-2
CDR3: CASSPTRGTPFADTQYF

J: TRBJ2-1
V: TRBV5-1
CDR3: CASSLAIAGETYNEQFF